A selection of T cell receptor beta chains follows, all from one sample in a study of blood T cell repertoires in COVID-19. Profiling relied on immunoSEQ multiplex PCR, and the TCRdb table lists in-frame clones only, not all of them. Of about 130,000 clones in the sample, 70% to 90% are singletons; the top ten hold more than 3.5%. Input material: peripheral blood. The source of these receptors is a woman aged 55-70 years with acute or convalescent COVID-19. Each CDR3 is given with its conserved first and last residue. A D gene is named only where the DNA matches it firmly. The size field is filled for only some rows; it gives once, few, many or a size class.

few	.	TRBV3-1/TRBV3-2	TRBJ2-3	TGTGCCAGCAGCCTCAGACTACCCACGGGCACAGATACGCAGTATTTT	CASSLRLPTGTDTQYF
.	.	TRBV30	TRBJ1-1	TGTGCCTGGAGTTGGAGCACTGAAGCTTTCTTT	CAWSWSTEAFF
.	TRBD2	TRBV5-5	TRBJ2-7	TGTGCCAGCAGCTTGGGGGGACTAGCGGTCCTTGGAGGCGGCGACGAGCAGTACTTC	CASSLGGLAVLGGGDEQYF
.	TRBD1	TRBV19	TRBJ1-1	TGTGCCAGTAGTAGAGGGATAGTTAGGACAGGGGCGGGGGCTGAAGCTTTCTTT	CASSRGIVRTGAGAEAFF
.	TRBD2	TRBV6-4	TRBJ2-1	TGTGCCAGCAGTGACCTGGGACTAGCGGGAACCAATGAGCAGTTCTTC	CASSDLGLAGTNEQFF
.	.	TRBV12-3/TRBV12-4	TRBJ1-5	TGTGCCAGCAGTTTAGACGTTAGTCAGCCCCAGCATTTT	CASSLDVSQPQHF
.	TRBD2	TRBV2	TRBJ2-1	TGTGCCAGCAGAGTAGCGGGAGGGAACAATGAGCAGTTCTTC	CASRVAGGNNEQFF
.	.	TRBV6-5	TRBJ1-3	TGTGCCAGCAGCCAGGGAAACACCATATATTTT	CASSQGNTIYF
.	.	TRBV15	TRBJ2-1	TGTGCCACCAGCAGAGATTTGGGGAGTGAGCAGTTCTTC	CATSRDLGSEQFF
.	TRBD1	TRBV12-5	TRBJ2-3	TGTGCTAGTGGCCTGGGCGGGACAGGTGTAGATACGCAGTATTTT	CASGLGGTGVDTQYF
.	.	TRBV28	TRBJ1-3	TGTGCCAGCAGTTTTGGTTTAGACACCATATATTTT	CASSFGLDTIYF
.	.	TRBV15	TRBJ2-1	TGTGCCACCAGGAGGGGGAGGGGCCCCTACAATGAGCAGTTCTTC	CATRRGRGPYNEQFF
.	.	TRBV19	TRBJ1-1	TGTGCCAGTAGTATGACCCAGGGTACTGAAGCTTTCTTT	CASSMTQGTEAFF
.	.	TRBV19	TRBJ1-1	TGTGCCAGTAGTACGCAGGGAAGGGGGAACACTGAAGCTTTCTTT	CASSTQGRGNTEAFF
.	.	TRBV3-1/TRBV3-2	TRBJ1-3	TGTGCCAGCAGCCCAACTGGAAACACCATATATTTT	CASSPTGNTIYF
.	TRBD1	TRBV19	TRBJ1-5	TGTGCCAGTAGGCCGGGACAGGGGTATGGTCAGCCCCAGCATTTT	CASRPGQGYGQPQHF
.	TRBD1	TRBV7-9	TRBJ1-2	TGTGCCAGCAGCTCCACAGGGGAATATGGCTACACCTTC	CASSSTGEYGYTF
.	TRBD1	TRBV3-1/TRBV3-2	TRBJ2-1	TGTGCCAGCAGCCAACGGACAGGGGGGAATGAGCAGTTCTTC	CASSQRTGGNEQFF
.	.	TRBV18	TRBJ2-3	TGTGCCAGCTCACCTCCGCTAGGATCCCACACAGATACGCAGTATTTT	CASSPPLGSHTDTQYF
few	.	TRBV27	TRBJ1-5	TGTGCCAGCAGACCCGGACAGCTTAGCAATCAGCCCCAGCATTTT	CASRPGQLSNQPQHF
.	.	TRBV3-1/TRBV3-2	TRBJ1-3	TGTGCCAGCAGCCAAAGGGGCACTGGAAACACCATATATTTT	CASSQRGTGNTIYF
.	.	TRBV6-5	TRBJ2-1	TGTGCCAGCAGTTACTATCCCAGCTCCTACAATGAGCAGTTCTTC	CASSYYPSSYNEQFF
.	TRBD2	TRBV19	TRBJ2-5	TGTGCCAGTAGCTCGGGGGGGCAGGAAGAGACCCAGTACTTC	CASSSGGQEETQYF
.	.	TRBV6-2/TRBV6-3	TRBJ1-2	TGTGCCAGCAGTAGCCCCCCTAACTATGGCTACACCTTC	CASSSPPNYGYTF
.	TRBD1	TRBV18	TRBJ1-5	TGTGCCAGCTCAGCCGGGACAGGCCCACAGCCCCAGCATTTT	CASSAGTGPQPQHF
.	TRBD1	TRBV5-8	TRBJ2-4	TGTGCCAGCAGCTTGAGGACAGGGGCGTACATTCAGTACTTC	CASSLRTGAYIQYF
.	.	TRBV5-5	TRBJ2-1	TGTGCCAGCAGCTTGGACAGCATTCTAAATGAGCAGTTCTTC	CASSLDSILNEQFF
.	.	TRBV5-1	TRBJ1-3	TGCGCCAGCAGCTTGAGTGGCGGCTACTCTGGAAACACCATATATTTT	CASSLSGGYSGNTIYF
.	.	TRBV5-4	TRBJ2-2	TGTGCCAGCAGCTTGGCCGCTAATAGAAGGCGGACCGGGGAGCTGTTTTTT	CASSLAANRRRTGELFF
.	.	TRBV6-5	TRBJ1-6	TGTGCCAGCAGGATAGACAATTCTTCACCCCTCCACTTT	CASRIDNSSPLHF
.	TRBD1	TRBV28	TRBJ1-5	TGTGCCAGCAGTCCGCAGACAGGGCCCAATCAGCCCCAGCATTTT	CASSPQTGPNQPQHF
.	TRBD1	TRBV5-4	TRBJ2-7	TGTGCCAGCAGCCCGCGGACAGGGGTCTACGAGCAGTACTTC	CASSPRTGVYEQYF
once	.	TRBV28	TRBJ1-6	TGTGCCAGCACCTTGAAAAGGGGTTATGGTCCGGCGGATTCACCCCTCCACTTT	CASTLKRGYGPADSPLHF
.	TRBD1	TRBV5-1	TRBJ1-2	TGCGCCAGCAGCTTGTCCCCGGGACAGGGGGACTATGGCTACACCTTC	CASSLSPGQGDYGYTF
.	.	TRBV7-3	TRBJ1-6	TGTGCCAGCAGCTTACCGGGTTCACCCCTCCACTTT	CASSLPGSPLHF
.	TRBD1	TRBV19	TRBJ1-5	TGTGCCAGTAGTTCTCGCCCTCCGGGACAGACCCCCAATCAGCCCCAGCATTTT	CASSSRPPGQTPNQPQHF
.	TRBD1	TRBV6-5	TRBJ1-3	TGTGCCAGCATCGCCAGGGGGCATGGAAACACCATATATTTT	CASIARGHGNTIYF
once	.	TRBV6-1	TRBJ1-4	TGTGCCAGCAGTGAGCCATACAGGGCAACTAATGAAAAACTGTTTTTT	CASSEPYRATNEKLFF
.	TRBD1	TRBV11-2	TRBJ1-1	TGTGCCAGCAGCTTACAGGGGGCCACTGAAGCTTTCTTT	CASSLQGATEAFF
.	TRBD1	TRBV5-1	TRBJ2-5	TGCGCCAGCAGCTGGACAGGCCAAAGCGGAGAGACCCAGTACTTC	CASSWTGQSGETQYF
once	TRBD1	TRBV3-1/TRBV3-2	TRBJ1-2	TGTGCCAGCAGCCAAAAAGGGGGCGGCTACACCTTC	CASSQKGGGYTF
.	.	TRBV27	TRBJ1-2	TGTGCCAGCAGTTTAACGGGGGACTATGGCTACACCTTC	CASSLTGDYGYTF